The 21 T cell receptor beta chains presented below share a single source sample, sequenced in a study of blood T cell repertoires in COVID-19. Method: immunoSEQ multiplex PCR; TCRdb's copy keeps in-frame clones and lacks some. The profile covers about 350,000 clones, with roughly 87% appearing a single time and 1% taken by the ten largest. The source material was PBMCs or T cells enriched from blood (not recorded which). Every receptor here comes from a woman in her 30s who had recovered from COVID-19.

The V and J genes are TRBV9 and TRBJ2-3; 7 bases are a match to TRBD2. The germline CDR1 and CDR2 sequences are SGDLS and YYNGEE. The CDR3 is 16 residues long. V was pared by 1 base and J by 2 bases, with 7 bases of the junction left unmatched. CDR3 sequence reads: CASSVSSAGTTDTQYF. In nucleotides, the CDR3 is TGTGCCAGCAGCGTAAGTTCAGCGGGGACCACAGATACGCAGTATTTT.

This clone was counted a single time. CDR3 region: CASSAGLAGSDEQYF. CDR3 in DNA: TGTGCCAGCAGCGCGGGACTAGCGGGGAGCGACGAGCAGTACTTC. The chain carries TRBV5-4 and TRBJ2-7; 13 bases are shared with TRBD2. Unmatched junction bases numbered 6, after V lost 4 bases and J lost 5 bases. Germline CDR1 and CDR2: SGHNT and YYREEE (reference sequence). The CDR3 is made up of 15 amino acids.

The chain couples TRBV24-1 to TRBJ1-2; TRBD1 agrees at 8 bases. In germline, CDR1 is KGHDR, CDR2 SFDVKD. Unmatched junction bases numbered 7, after V lost 3 bases and J lost 8 bases. CDR3 length: 14 amino acids. CDR3 coding DNA: TGTGCCACCAGTGATGGTCAGGGGGCGAGGGGCTACACCTTC. This translates into CATSDGQGARGYTF.

The gene calls are TRBV29-1 and TRBJ2-5; 9 bases align to TRBD2. The V gene end was trimmed by 6 bases and the J gene end by 5 bases; junction bases not matched to a gene: 10. The germline CDR1 and CDR2 sequences are SQVTM and ANQGSEA. CDR3 length equals 14 residues. CDR3: CSVGIAGAGETQYF. CDR3 bases: TGCAGCGTGGGGATAGCGGGGGCGGGGGAGACCCAGTACTTC. Supplemented by reference TRBV29-1 and TRBJ2-5, the full variable domain reads SAVISQKPSRDICQRGTSLTIQCQVDSQVTMMFWYRQQPGQSLTLIATANQGSEATYESGFVIDKFPISRPNLTFSTLTVSNMSPEDSSIYLCSVGIAGAGETQYFGPGTRLLVL.

In this sample, this clone turned up once. Other nucleotide sequences from this sample produce the same CDR3. V gene TRBV11-3 combines with J gene TRBJ2-1, with D possibly matching TRBD1 (6 bases). CDR1 is SGHNT, CDR2 YENEEA, per germline. This CDR3 is built from 13 residues. The V end was cut by 6 bases, the J end by 4 bases, with 10 bases between. CDR3 sequence (DNA): TGTGCCAGCAGTCTGGGACAATACAATGAGCAGTTCTTC. It translates to CASSLGQYNEQFF.

The chain couples TRBV5-1 to TRBJ1-4, with D hard to call. There are 15 residues in the CDR3. The V end was cut by 4 bases, the J end by 1 base, with 11 bases between. Per the germline V gene, CDR1 is SGHRS and CDR2 is YFSETQ. Written as DNA, the CDR3 is TGCGCCAGCAGCGAGGCGTTGGGAACTAATGAAAAACTGTTTTTT. Its translation is CASSEALGTNEKLFF.

V and J are TRBV5-4 and TRBJ2-1; tentatively, D is TRBD2 (6 bases). Trimming stripped 1 base from V and 10 bases from J, with 15 bases between. Germline CDR1 reads SGHNT; CDR2 reads YYREEE (reference sequence). CDR3 size: 14 residues. Here the CDR3 reads CASSLFRDSGEQFF. CDR3 nucleotide sequence: TGTGCCAGCAGCTTGTTCCGGGACTCGGGGGAGCAGTTCTTC.

The rearrangement uses TRBV28 and TRBJ1-2, with D hard to call. Trimming cost V 3 bases and J 1 base, with 6 bases left between them. The CDR3 has 13 residues. Germline V gene sequence: CDR1 MDHEN, CDR2 SYDVKM. The chain's CDR3 is CASSLGNNYGYTF. CDR3 in DNA: TGTGCCAGCAGTTTGGGCAATAACTATGGCTACACCTTC.

This clone came up a few times. The chain employs TRBV6-2 or TRBV6-3 and TRBJ1-1, with a possible D match to TRBD1 (6 bases). Trimming cost V 5 bases and J 0 bases, with 13 bases left between them. The germline V gene encodes CDR1 MNHEY and CDR2 SVGEGT. The CDR3 covers 15 residues. The CDR3, as DNA: TGTGCCAGCAGTCGTCCACAGGGAATGAACACTGAAGCTTTCTTT. This sequence encodes CASSRPQGMNTEAFF.

The chain recombines TRBV5-1 with TRBJ2-1; TRBD2 matches 9 bases. After removal of 2 bases from V and 1 base from J, the junction contained 4 bases not matched to a gene. The germline V gene has CDR1 SGHRS and CDR2 YFSETQ. The CDR3 extends over 16 amino acids. The CDR3 here is CASSFLAGVSYNEQFF. The CDR3 region has the DNA TGCGCCAGCAGCTTTTTAGCGGGGGTATCCTACAATGAGCAGTTCTTC.

The chain links TRBV2 to TRBJ1-4; TRBD1 is a possible D gene (5 bases). The germline V gene has CDR1 SNHLY and CDR2 FYNNEI. V gave up 2 bases and J gave up 7 bases, with 11 bases separating them. The CDR3 has 14 amino acids. CDR3 sequence reads: CASSETPGSEKLFF. DNA for the CDR3: TGTGCCAGCAGTGAAACCCCAGGGTCTGAAAAACTGTTTTTT.

J is TRBJ1-1 and V is TRBV4-2, with 7 bases that match TRBD1. V trimming: 8 bases; J trimming: 3 bases; junction bases outside the gene matches: 6. The CDR3 covers 13 residues. Looked up from germline, CDR1 is LGHNA and CDR2 is YNFKEQ. CDR3: CASVDDRDTEAFF. The CDR3 DNA reads TGTGCCAGCGTCGATGACAGGGACACTGAAGCTTTCTTT.

The chain has TRBV20-1 and TRBJ1-1; D unresolved. The CDR3 is 11 amino acids. Trimming shortened V by 1 base and J by 4 bases, and 4 bases separated the two germline ends. Germline CDR1 and CDR2: DFQATT and SNEGSKA (reference sequence). CDR3 coding DNA: TGCAGTGCTAGAGGAGGCACTGAAGCTTTCTTT. Amino acid sequence: CSARGGTEAFF.

The chain combines TRBV19 with TRBJ1-1, with D unresolved. V was clipped by 5 bases and J by 0 bases, with 10 bases between them. This CDR3 is built from 14 residues. Germline lookup yields CDR1 LNHDA and CDR2 SQIVND (reference sequence). This CDR3 reads CASSPSGVNTEAFF. As DNA, the CDR3 is TGTGCCAGTAGTCCTTCGGGTGTGAACACTGAAGCTTTCTTT.

The chain links TRBV27 to TRBJ2-2; 11 nucleotides line up with TRBD1. CDR3 size: 17 residues. V was pared by 5 bases and J by 2 bases, with 7 bases of the junction left unmatched. Germline V lookup: CDR1 MNHEY, CDR2 SMNVEV (reference sequence). CDR3 in amino acids: CASSPLGTGGNTGELFF. Here the CDR3 DNA reads TGTGCCAGCAGTCCCCTTGGGACAGGGGGAAACACCGGGGAGCTGTTTTTT.

V is TRBV5-6 and J is TRBJ1-2; 9 bases are shared with TRBD1. This CDR3 region has 14 residues. Per germline, CDR1 SGHDT and CDR2 YYEEEE. The ends lost 2 bases at V and 7 bases at J; junction bases unmatched: 6. CDR3 sequence: CASSFGQGLPGYTF. The CDR3 region has the DNA TGTGCCAGCAGCTTCGGACAGGGGCTACCTGGCTACACCTTC. The full variable domain, with the rest looked up from reference TRBV5-6 and TRBJ1-2, is DAGVTQSPTHLIKTRGQQVTLRCSPKSGHDTVSWYQQALGQGPQFIFQYYEEEERQRGNFPDRFSGHQFPNYSSELNVNALLLGDSALYLCASSFGQGLPGYTFGSGTRLTVV.

This chain joins TRBV19 and TRBJ1-3; the D gene is possibly TRBD1 (5 bases). In germline, CDR1 is LNHDA, CDR2 SQIVND (reference sequence). The ends were cut back, 5 bases at V and 0 bases at J, with 29 bases in the middle. The CDR3 extends over 21 amino acids. The CDR3 nucleotides read TGTGCCAGTAGTCCCCGTATAGGGTTCGGGGCGGGGAGACGCTCTGGAAACACCATATATTTT. Its translation: CASSPRIGFGAGRRSGNTIYF.

This sequence joins TRBV6-6 and TRBJ2-1; the D is unclear. The CDR3 runs to 11 residues. Germline CDR1 and CDR2: MNHNY and SVGAGI (reference sequence). Between the trimmed V and J ends, which lost 5 bases and 9 bases, there was a span of 8 bases. This chain's CDR3 is CASSLVVEQFF. CDR3 sequence (DNA): TGTGCCAGCAGTCTAGTTGTTGAGCAGTTCTTC.

The gene calls are TRBV27 and TRBJ2-7; 9 bases align to TRBD1. Germline trimming cut 6 bases from V and 5 bases from J; bases unmatched to any gene: 5. The CDR3 has 13 residues. CDR1 and CDR2 (germline): MNHEY, SMNVEV (reference sequence). The CDR3 DNA is TGTGCCAGCAGGAACAGGGGGCAGGACGAGCAGTACTTC. The encoded protein is CASRNRGQDEQYF.

About this clone: The sample contains more than one DNA sequence encoding this CDR3. V gene TRBV15 combines with J gene TRBJ1-3; a weak D match, TRBD1 (5 bases). Trimming removed 0 bases from V and 2 bases from J, with 11 bases in between. Per germline, CDR1 LNHNV and CDR2 YYDKDF (reference sequence). The CDR3 loop spans 16 amino acids. CDR3: CATSRDSAGTGNTIYF. CDR3 in DNA: TGTGCCACCAGCAGAGATTCTGCAGGGACTGGAAACACCATATATTTT.

This clone was recorded only once. V usage is TRBV18 and J usage is TRBJ1-4; tentatively, D is TRBD1 (6 bases). Deletions cut 11 bases from V and 7 bases from J, with 11 bases between. The CDR3 is 11 amino acids. Germline V gene sequence: CDR1 KGHSH, CDR2 LQKENI. As DNA, the CDR3 is TGTGCCCGGACAGTGTGTGAAAAACTGTTTTTT. This translates into CARTVCEKLFF. The full variable domain, completed using reference TRBV18 and TRBJ1-4, is NAGVMQNPRHLVRRRGQEARLRCSPMKGHSHVYWYRQLPEEGLKFMVYLQKENIIDESGMPKERFSAEFPKEGPSILRIQQVVRGDSAAYFCARTVCEKLFFGSGTQLSVL.